The source of this T cell receptor (beta chain) is a study of T cell changes during pregnancy in multiple sclerosis. Measured with immunoSEQ multiplex PCR; TCRdb has only the in-frame clones, and not every one. The sample lists approximately 70,000 clones, around 90% seen once, with approximately 1% in the top ten. The clonotype comes from a female donor in good health, enrolled as a control in a pregnancy study. Sequences were derived from peripheral blood, sampled in the first trimester of pregnancy.

DNA of the CDR3: TGTGCCAGCAGTCCCCCCCAGGGGGCCGAACAGCCCCAGCATTTT. Translation gives CASSPPQGAEQPQHF. The genes are TRBV6-1 and TRBJ1-5; 8 bases line up with TRBD1. This CDR3 spans 15 amino acids. Trimming took 5 bases from V and 7 from J; bases not matched to a gene: 10. CDR1 is MNHNS and CDR2 is SASEGT in the germline V gene.